The 12 T cell receptor beta chains below all came from one sample that was sequenced in a study of beta chain features in type 1 diabetes. Expressed TCRB transcripts got sequenced, as all isolated RNA was reverse transcribed. TCRdb's table, derived via immunoSEQ multiplex PCR, lists solely in-frame clones and lacks some. The sample holds approximately 140,000 clones; roughly 7.2% are singletons and the top ten take more than 1.1%. Material for sequencing was central memory CD4+ T cells from blood. These receptors were obtained from a woman in her 30s in good health.

This clone was observed at least ten times. The chain couples TRBV15 to TRBJ2-7, with a tentative D call TRBD2 (7 bases). The CDR3 is 16 amino acids. Trimming shortened V by 8 bases and J by 3 bases, and 23 bases separated the two germline ends. Germline CDR1 reads LNHNV; CDR2 reads YYDKDF (reference sequence). CDR3 amino acids: CATGRDGGGRSYEQYF. The CDR3, as DNA: TGTGCCACCGGACGAGATGGGGGGGGCAGGAGCTACGAGCAGTACTTC.

This chain connects TRBV28 to TRBJ1-5, with D perhaps matching TRBD1 (6 bases). The CDR3 is 13 residues long. Looked up from germline, CDR1 is MDHEN and CDR2 is SYDVKM. V lost 5 bases and J lost 5, with 10 bases in between. The CDR3 sequence is CASSGTGYQPQHF. As DNA, the CDR3 is TGTGCCAGCAGTGGTACAGGGTATCAGCCCCAGCATTTT.

This clone appeared a few times. The rearrangement links TRBV28 to TRBJ1-1, with a tentative D call TRBD1 (5 bases). This CDR3 region has 15 residues. The V end was cut by 2 bases, the J end by 0 bases, with 10 bases between. Germline CDR1 MDHEN, CDR2 SYDVKM. DNA of the CDR3: TGTGCCAGCAGTTTAGATCAGGGATTGAACACTGAAGCTTTCTTT. As protein: CASSLDQGLNTEAFF. Supplemented by reference TRBV28 and TRBJ1-1, the full variable domain reads DVKVTQSSRYLVKRTGEKVFLECVQDMDHENMFWYRQDPGLGLRLIYFSYDVKMKEKGDIPEGYSVSREKKERFSLILESASTNQTSMYLCASSLDQGLNTEAFFGQGTRLTVV.

This clone was counted between two and nine times. The chain carries TRBV7-2 and TRBJ2-3; 8 bases are a match to TRBD1. Trimming at V came to 3 bases and at J to 1 base, leaving 3 bases not matched to a gene. This CDR3 spans 15 amino acids. From germline, CDR1 is SGHTA and CDR2 FQGNSA. CDR3 protein: CASSFSGQGTDTQYF. In DNA form, the CDR3 reads TGTGCCAGCAGCTTCTCGGGACAGGGCACAGATACGCAGTATTTT.

The chain links TRBV9 to TRBJ2-5; D might be TRBD1 (5 bases). V was shortened by 3 bases and J by 1 base, with 16 bases between the two germline ends. CDR3 size: 16 residues. CDR1 is SGDLS, CDR2 YYNGEE, per germline. CDR3 protein: CASSADGRVAQETQYF. The CDR3 DNA sequence: TGTGCCAGCAGCGCGGATGGCAGGGTAGCCCAAGAGACCCAGTACTTC.

This clone was observed a few times. The chain joins TRBV28 to TRBJ1-1; no clear D. Between the trimmed V and J ends, which lost 6 bases and 0 bases, there was a span of 8 bases. The CDR3 consists of 13 residues. The germline gives CDR1 MDHEN, CDR2 SYDVKM. CDR3 protein: CASSEDLNTEAFF. The CDR3, as DNA: TGTGCCAGCAGCGAGGATCTGAACACTGAAGCTTTCTTT.

Here the CDR3 reads CASSLDRVEAFF. As DNA, the CDR3 is TGTGCCAGCAGCTTGGACAGGGTTGAAGCTTTCTTT. The chain is built from TRBV5-5 and TRBJ1-1; the D gene is possibly TRBD1 (6 bases). Germline CDR1 reads SGHKS; CDR2 reads YYEKEE (reference sequence). Trimming shortened V by 0 bases and J by 7 bases, and 7 bases separated the two germline ends. There are 12 residues in the CDR3.

A few counts support this clone. Other DNA sequences in the same sample also yield this CDR3. The gene calls are TRBV2 and TRBJ1-1; D is possibly TRBD1 (6 bases). This CDR3 has 14 residues. The V gene's germline CDR1 is SNHLY and CDR2 FYNNEI. V was pared by 6 bases and J by 5 bases, with 16 bases between. CDR3 sequence reads: CASREQGGETEAFF. The CDR3 region has the DNA TGTGCCAGCAGAGAACAGGGCGGGGAGACTGAAGCTTTCTTT.

The chain joins TRBV7-3 to TRBJ1-2; 8 nucleotides match TRBD1. Looked up from germline, CDR1 is SGHTA and CDR2 is FQGTGA. Losses at the gene ends were 5 bases for V and 2 bases for J; bases not matched to a gene: 4. The CDR3 is made up of 14 amino acids. CDR3 residues: CASSPGQGNYGYTF. CDR3 DNA sequence: TGTGCCAGCAGCCCCGGACAGGGAAACTATGGCTACACCTTC.

Only a few counts were recorded for this clone. V usage is TRBV5-1 and J usage is TRBJ2-2; D gene ambiguous. The germline V and J ends were trimmed by 2 bases and 1 base, with 9 bases remaining between them. The CDR3 sequence is 15 residues long. The germline gives CDR1 SGHRS, CDR2 YFSETQ. The CDR3 region has the DNA TGCGCCAGCAGCTTTTGGCAGGTGAACACCGGGGAGCTGTTTTTT. It is translated as CASSFWQVNTGELFF.

This clone was detected a few times. The chain employs TRBV28 and TRBJ2-7, with 7 bases matching TRBD2. V was clipped by 11 bases and J by 3 bases; unmatched bases: 13. The CDR3 is made up of 14 amino acids. Per the germline V gene, CDR1 is MDHEN and CDR2 is SYDVKM. CDR3 in amino acids: CAAGLVGDYYEQYF. CDR3 DNA: TGTGCCGCCGGACTAGTTGGTGATTACTACGAGCAGTACTTC. The full variable domain, its missing parts supplied by reference TRBV28 and TRBJ2-7, is DVKVTQSSRYLVKRTGEKVFLECVQDMDHENMFWYRQDPGLGLRLIYFSYDVKMKEKGDIPEGYSVSREKKERFSLILESASTNQTSMYLCAAGLVGDYYEQYFGPGTRLTVT.

The V and J genes are TRBV2 and TRBJ2-2; 8 bases are shared with TRBD1. V lost 11 bases, J lost 3 bases, and 11 bases stayed unmatched. The CDR3 is 15 residues long. CDR1 and CDR2 (germline): SNHLY, FYNNEI. This CDR3 is CAYKTGQGYTGELFF. The DNA of the CDR3 is TGTGCCTACAAGACAGGACAGGGTTACACCGGGGAGCTGTTTTTT.